A single sample is the source of the 20 T cell receptor beta chains below, sequenced in a study of cytomegalovirus exposure and HLA in healthy donors (dated by TCRdb to about 2017). The library was produced with the immunoSEQ multiplex PCR assay. A mixture of 60 forward primers for TCR Vbeta segments and 13 reverse primers for TCR Jbeta segments was used in the multiplex PCR. TCRdb's version of the immuneACCESS table is confined to in-frame rearrangements and falls short of the full clone set. An unresolved V gene accounts for under half of the shortfall where checked; the remainder is of unknown origin. The sample profile shows 130,000 to 150,000 clones; 73% of them were found once. The leading ten clones occupy over 13% of the sample. The sample was PBMCs. These receptors originate from a human donor in good health.

The genes are TRBV7-9 and TRBJ2-1; the D gene is possibly TRBD2 (7 bases). Deletions cut 5 bases from V and 6 bases from J, with 20 bases between. The CDR3 extends over 16 amino acids. In germline, CDR1 is SEHNR, CDR2 FQNEAQ (reference sequence). The CDR3 reads CASSPIGGAEFNEQFF. The CDR3 bases are TGTGCCAGCAGCCCGATTGGGGGGGCGGAGTTCAATGAGCAGTTCTTC.

The V and J genes are TRBV2 and TRBJ2-7, with TRBD2 matching over 9 bases. CDR1 is SNHLY and CDR2 is FYNNEI in the germline V gene. The CDR3 contains 14 residues. V lost 10 bases and J lost 0; bases outside the gene matches: 7. The CDR3 reads CAIPRTSASYEQYF. CDR3 DNA: TGTGCCATTCCCCGGACTAGCGCCTCCTACGAGCAGTACTTC.

The rearrangement links TRBV5-1 to TRBJ2-1; maybe TRBD2 (7 bases). The CDR3 spans 13 residues. Germline CDR1 is SGHRS and CDR2 is YFSETQ. The V and J ends lost 4 bases and 10 bases respectively, with 15 bases between them. The CDR3 region is CASSPEWGGEQFF. In DNA, the CDR3 is TGCGCCAGCAGCCCGGAGTGGGGGGGCGAGCAGTTCTTC.

The table lists this clone with a count of one. V is TRBV7-8 and J is TRBJ1-6, with TRBD1 as a possible D gene (5 bases). V lost 6 bases, J lost 0 bases, and 15 bases lay in between. Germline loops: CDR1 SGHVS, CDR2 FQNEAQ. This CDR3 contains 17 residues. DNA of the CDR3: TGTGCCAGCAGGCACCAGGGTAGGAGCTCCTATAATTCACCCCTCCACTTT. Its protein product is CASRHQGRSSYNSPLHF.

V and J are TRBV2 and TRBJ1-5, with 7 bases aligning to TRBD1. After removal of 2 bases from V and 2 bases from J, the junction contained 9 bases not matched to a gene. The CDR3 loop spans 17 amino acids. Germline V gene lookup returns CDR1 SNHLY and CDR2 FYNNEI. The chain's CDR3 is CASSENVEGAGNQPQHF. The CDR3 region has the DNA TGTGCCAGCAGTGAAAATGTCGAGGGGGCGGGCAATCAGCCCCAGCATTTT.

The rearrangement uses TRBV10-3 and TRBJ2-6, with TRBD1 matching 9 bases. CDR1 ENHRY and CDR2 SYGVKD come from the germline V gene. The CDR3 has 17 amino acids. The V segment lost 10 bases and the J segment 0 bases; nucleotides outside the gene matches: 10. The CDR3 here is CATTQGALPSGANVLTF. CDR3 DNA sequence: TGTGCCACGACACAGGGGGCCCTCCCCTCTGGGGCCAACGTCCTGACTTTC.

The chain employs TRBV9 and TRBJ2-5; the match to TRBD2 covers 7 bases. The CDR3 contains 15 residues. Germline CDR1 is SGDLS and CDR2 is YYNGEE. V was pared by 0 bases and J by 1 base, with 3 bases of the junction left unmatched. The CDR3: CASSVAGGSQETQYF. In nucleotides, the CDR3 is TGTGCCAGCAGCGTAGCTGGCGGGAGCCAAGAGACCCAGTACTTC.

This clone was seen only a few times. The J gene is TRBJ1-2, the V gene TRBV19; D remains ambiguous. V dropped 6 bases and J dropped 4 bases, with 21 bases sitting between them. CDR1 and CDR2 (germline): LNHDA, SQIVND (reference sequence). The CDR3 runs 16 residues. CDR3: CASSPPTWKRLYGYTF. The CDR3 DNA reads as TGTGCCAGTAGCCCCCCCACTTGGAAGAGGCTCTATGGCTACACCTTC.

This chain links TRBV5-1 with TRBJ2-1; 13 positions match TRBD2. CDR3 length: 16 residues. Looked up from germline, CDR1 is SGHRS and CDR2 is YFSETQ. V shed 5 bases and J 8 bases; nucleotides not matched to a gene: 10. The CDR3 coding sequence is TGCGCCAGCAGTCAGACTAGCGGGAGGATATTCGATGAGCAGTTCTTC. Protein product: CASSQTSGRIFDEQFF.

This chain uses TRBV2 with TRBJ1-1, with D tentatively TRBD1 (6 bases). Germline-derived CDR1 and CDR2 are SNHLY and FYNNEI. This CDR3 comprises 14 residues. Trimming removed 7 bases from V and 5 bases from J, with 17 bases in between. The CDR3 sequence: CASNDQGFRTEAFF. CDR3 nucleotides: TGTGCCAGCAACGATCAGGGGTTCCGGACTGAAGCTTTCTTT.

This clone came up once. A junction boundary mismatches the germline segment, possibly from a read error. This rearrangement joins TRBV19 to TRBJ1-4; TRBD1 matches at 11 bases. Germline assignment: CDR1 LNHDA and CDR2 SQIVND (reference sequence). The CDR3 length is 17 residues. The CDR3 loop reads CASKRDRGTTINEKLFF. CDR3 nucleotide sequence: TGTGCTAGTAAAAGGGACAGGGGGACGACTATTAATGAAAAACTGTTTTTT.

This clone is medium-sized (0.01 to 0.1%) by share. The chain joins TRBV6-1 to TRBJ2-2; maybe TRBD2 (6 bases). Trimming took 3 bases from V and 6 from J, leaving 11 bases between them. This CDR3 comprises 14 residues. The germline CDR1 and CDR2 sequences are MNHNS and SASEGT. CDR3 bases: TGTGCCAGCAGTGAGGGCGGGGAGGCCGGGGAGCTGTTTTTT. Translating gives CASSEGGEAGELFF.

The chain employs TRBV19 and TRBJ1-5, with unresolved D. V lost 5 bases and J 6 bases, leaving 11 bases between the germline ends. This CDR3 region has 13 residues. Looked up from germline, CDR1 is LNHDA and CDR2 is SQIVND (reference sequence). CDR3 in DNA: TGTGCCAGTAGTGTTCACCGGGGTCAGCCCCAGCATTTT. This encodes CASSVHRGQPQHF.

The genes are TRBV7-9 and TRBJ1-2; tentatively, D is TRBD1 (5 bases). This CDR3 is built from 16 residues. In germline, CDR1 is SEHNR, CDR2 FQNEAQ (reference sequence). V was clipped by 4 bases and J by 5 bases, with 20 bases between them. Here the CDR3 reads CASSSFRGANYYGYTF. The CDR3 region has the DNA TGTGCCAGCAGCTCGTTTCGCGGGGCGAATTATTATGGCTACACCTTC.

The sample holds a few counts of this clone. The chain has TRBV5-6 and TRBJ1-1, with 10 nucleotides matching TRBD1. Germline values: CDR1 SGHDT, CDR2 YYEEEE. The length of the CDR3 is 13 residues. V lost 3 bases to trimming and J lost 11 bases; unmatched junction nucleotides: 7. Here the CDR3 reads CASSSDRGCVAFF. The CDR3 region has the DNA TGTGCCAGCAGCTCGGACAGGGGGTGTGTGGCTTTCTTT. The variable domain in full, with the rest retrieved from reference TRBV5-6 and TRBJ1-1, is DAGVTQSPTHLIKTRGQQVTLRCSPKSGHDTVSWYQQALGQGPQFIFQYYEEEERQRGNFPDRFSGHQFPNYSSELNVNALLLGDSALYLCASSSDRGCVAFFGQGTRLTVV.

For the CDR3, the DNA is TGTGCCAGCAGCCAAATGACAGCAGGGGTGCCCCAGCATTTT. Residues: CASSQMTAGVPQHF. The chain combines TRBV4-2 with TRBJ1-5; a weak D match, TRBD1 (6 bases). The V gene's germline CDR1 is LGHNA and CDR2 YNFKEQ. This CDR3 has 14 residues. V was clipped by 2 bases and J by 9 bases, with 14 bases between them.

This chain joins TRBV18 and TRBJ2-3; maybe TRBD2 (6 bases). CDR1 is KGHSH and CDR2 is LQKENI in the germline V gene. V was pared by 4 bases and J by 1 base, with 12 bases between. This CDR3 has 15 residues. The CDR3 nucleotides are TGTGCCAGCTCACAAATGGGGGGACGCACAGATACGCAGTATTTT. Translation gives CASSQMGGRTDTQYF.

This clone was detected once. This sequence joins TRBV11-2 and TRBJ1-1, with a weak D call TRBD1 (5 bases). CDR1 and CDR2 from the germline V gene are SGHAT and FQNNGV. V was clipped by 2 bases and J by 6 bases, with 16 bases between them. CDR3 size: 15 residues. CDR3 residues: CASSLFPGGASEAFF. CDR3 DNA sequence: TGTGCCAGCAGCTTATTCCCCGGTGGGGCATCTGAAGCTTTCTTT.

This clone came up a few times. The rearrangement joins TRBV5-4 to TRBJ2-2, with D perhaps matching TRBD1 (6 bases). CDR1 SGHNT and CDR2 YYREEE come from the germline V gene (reference sequence). V lost 0 bases to trimming and J lost 4 bases, with 10 bases between them. The CDR3 totals 15 residues. CDR3: CASSLDGGGTGELFF. CDR3 bases: TGTGCCAGCAGCTTGGATGGGGGCGGCACCGGGGAGCTGTTTTTT.

This chain uses TRBV6-1 with TRBJ2-5; D possibly corresponds to TRBD2 (5 bases). Looked up from germline, CDR1 is MNHNS and CDR2 is SASEGT. The ends were cut back, 0 bases at V and 5 bases at J, with 10 bases in the middle. The CDR3 covers 14 residues. The CDR3 region has the DNA TGTGCCAGCAGTGAAGCGTCCGGCGGGGAGACCCAGTACTTC. Translation gives CASSEASGGETQYF.